A selection of T cell receptor beta chains follows, all from one sample in a study of shared clonotypes between healthy human individuals. Clones were read by immunoSEQ multiplex PCR, and TCRdb kept only the in-frame ones, dropping some. This table has a few million clones, 92% appearing once. Sequencing was carried out using naive CD4+ T cells from PBMCs. These receptors originate from a man between 18 and 29 years old in good health. Some clones in this sample may be carry-over from other donors' samples. Both conserved end residues are part of each CDR3. A D gene is named only where the DNA matches it firmly. The size of a clone is reported for some rows only, either as once, few or many, or as a class for expanded clones.

CDR3 protein	CDR3 DNA	D gene	V gene	CDR3 length	clone size	J gene
CASSLDPGTEAFF	TGTGCCAGCAGCTTAGATCCCGGCACTGAAGCTTTCTTT	NA	TRBV11-3	13	NA	TRBJ1-1
CAIQAPGIYEQYF	TGTGCCATACAAGCCCCGGGAATCTACGAGCAGTACTTC	NA	TRBV10-3	13	NA	TRBJ2-7
CSVAGAVRTEAFF	TGCAGCGTTGCAGGGGCGGTAAGGACTGAAGCTTTCTTT	NA	TRBV29-1	13	once	TRBJ1-1
CASSSPQGGGNTEAFF	TGTGCCAGCAGTTCCCCACAGGGTGGCGGCAACACTGAAGCTTTCTTT	NA	TRBV28	16	few	TRBJ1-1
CASSGDRGYTDTQYF	TGTGCCAGCAGCGGGGACAGGGGCTACACAGATACGCAGTATTTT	TRBD1	TRBV9	15	NA	TRBJ2-3
CASSEDRNYGYTF	TGTGCCAGCAGCGAGGACAGAAACTATGGCTACACCTTC	NA	TRBV6-1	13	NA	TRBJ1-2
CASSLGWARASNYGYTF	TGTGCCAGCAGCTTAGGGTGGGCTCGTGCCTCGAACTATGGCTACACCTTC	NA	TRBV7-9	17	NA	TRBJ1-2
CASSEVGVLAGSTDTQYF	TGTGCCAGCAGTGAAGTCGGAGTTTTAGCGGGTAGCACAGATACGCAGTATTTT	TRBD2	TRBV6-1	18	NA	TRBJ2-3
CASSYSGTMGETQYF	TGTGCCAGCAGTTACTCAGGGACTATGGGAGAGACCCAGTACTTC	TRBD2	TRBV6-5	15	NA	TRBJ2-5
CASSVEAGQSYEQYF	TGTGCCAGCAGCGTAGAGGCGGGGCAGTCCTACGAGCAGTACTTC	NA	TRBV9	15	NA	TRBJ2-7